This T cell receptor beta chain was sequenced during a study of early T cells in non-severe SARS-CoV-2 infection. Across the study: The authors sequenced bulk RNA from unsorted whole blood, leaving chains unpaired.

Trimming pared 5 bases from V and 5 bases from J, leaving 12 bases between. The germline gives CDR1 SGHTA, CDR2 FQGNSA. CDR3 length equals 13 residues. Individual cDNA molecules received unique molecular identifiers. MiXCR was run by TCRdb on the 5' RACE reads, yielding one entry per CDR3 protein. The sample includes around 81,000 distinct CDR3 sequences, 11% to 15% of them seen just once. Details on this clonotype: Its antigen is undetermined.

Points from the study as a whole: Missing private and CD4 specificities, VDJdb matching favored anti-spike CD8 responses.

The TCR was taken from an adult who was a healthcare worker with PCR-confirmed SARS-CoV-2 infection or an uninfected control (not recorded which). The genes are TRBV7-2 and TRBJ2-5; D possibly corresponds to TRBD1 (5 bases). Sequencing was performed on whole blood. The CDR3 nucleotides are TGTGCCAGCAGCCAAGCAGGGATGGAGACCCAGTACTTC. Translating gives CASSQAGMETQYF.